These T cell receptor beta chains were read from a single sample in a study of control samples from healthy donors and cancer patients. Measured with immunoSEQ multiplex PCR; TCRdb has only the in-frame clones, and not every one. The sample consists of 100,000 to 150,000 clones, roughly nine tenths of them appearing once. The sample was blood. The receptors derive from a man aged 18 to 30 in good health. CDR3s include the opening cysteine and the closing phenylalanine or tryptophan. Fields, in order: D gene, clone size, J gene, V gene, CDR3 protein, CDR3 DNA. D genes are given only for firm matches. Some rows mark clone size as missing; the rest say once, few, many or name a class of expanded clone.

d_gene: NA; abundance: NA; j_gene: TRBJ1-2; v_gene: TRBV5-6; CDR3aa: CASSAYGGRNYGYTF; CDR3nt: TGTGCCAGCAGCGCCTACGGGGGCCGTAACTATGGCTACACCTTC
d_gene: NA; abundance: NA; j_gene: TRBJ2-1; v_gene: TRBV9; CDR3aa: CASSVWASDYNEQFF; CDR3nt: TGTGCCAGCAGCGTATGGGCTAGCGACTACAATGAGCAGTTCTTC
d_gene: NA; abundance: NA; j_gene: TRBJ1-1; v_gene: TRBV28; CDR3aa: CASSPPGRGNTEAFF; CDR3nt: TGTGCCAGCAGTCCGCCGGGCAGGGGGAACACTGAAGCTTTCTTT
d_gene: TRBD2; abundance: NA; j_gene: TRBJ2-1; v_gene: TRBV19; CDR3aa: CASSIDRLAAYNEQFF; CDR3nt: TGTGCCAGTAGTATAGATCGCCTAGCGGCTTACAATGAGCAGTTCTTC
d_gene: NA; abundance: once; j_gene: TRBJ2-7; v_gene: TRBV30; CDR3aa: CAWGEGSISYEQYF; CDR3nt: TGTGCCTGGGGCGAGGGGAGTATATCCTACGAGCAGTACTTC
d_gene: NA; abundance: NA; j_gene: TRBJ1-2; v_gene: TRBV16; CDR3aa: CASSVGTYGYTF; CDR3nt: TGTGCCAGCAGTGTGGGGACCTATGGCTACACCTTC
d_gene: NA; abundance: NA; j_gene: TRBJ1-4; v_gene: TRBV5-8; CDR3aa: CASSFYEGGGEKLFF; CDR3nt: TGTGCCAGCAGCTTTTATGAGGGGGGAGGAGAAAAACTGTTTTTT
d_gene: TRBD2; abundance: NA; j_gene: TRBJ2-1; v_gene: TRBV9; CDR3aa: CASSTRLATYNEQFF; CDR3nt: TGTGCCAGCAGCACCCGACTAGCCACCTACAATGAGCAGTTCTTC
d_gene: NA; abundance: NA; j_gene: TRBJ1-3; v_gene: TRBV18; CDR3aa: CASSPATAGNTIYF; CDR3nt: TGTGCCAGCTCACCTGCTACGGCTGGAAACACCATATATTTT
d_gene: TRBD1; abundance: NA; j_gene: TRBJ1-2; v_gene: TRBV9; CDR3aa: CASSVEGRTGGYTF; CDR3nt: TGTGCCAGCAGCGTAGAAGGGAGGACAGGAGGCTACACCTTC
d_gene: TRBD1; abundance: NA; j_gene: TRBJ1-2; v_gene: TRBV5-4; CDR3aa: CASSEDRGPYGYTF; CDR3nt: TGTGCCAGCAGCGAAGACAGGGGACCCTATGGCTACACCTTC
d_gene: NA; abundance: NA; j_gene: TRBJ2-2; v_gene: TRBV6-1; CDR3aa: CASSDGTEPRELFF; CDR3nt: TGTGCCAGCAGTGATGGGACTGAGCCCAGGGAGCTGTTTTTT
d_gene: NA; abundance: NA; j_gene: TRBJ2-7; v_gene: TRBV19; CDR3aa: CATRRGHVSEQYF; CDR3nt: TGTGCCACCCGACGGGGGCACGTTTCCGAGCAGTACTTC
d_gene: NA; abundance: few; j_gene: TRBJ1-6; v_gene: TRBV6-2/TRBV6-3; CDR3aa: CASSYSWRGRNSPLHF; CDR3nt: TGTGCCAGCAGTTACTCGTGGAGGGGAAGAAATTCACCCCTCCACTTT
d_gene: NA; abundance: NA; j_gene: TRBJ2-7; v_gene: TRBV6-2/TRBV6-3; CDR3aa: CASSYSSSIGIYEQYF; CDR3nt: TGTGCCAGCAGTTACTCTTCTTCGATAGGGATCTACGAGCAGTACTTC